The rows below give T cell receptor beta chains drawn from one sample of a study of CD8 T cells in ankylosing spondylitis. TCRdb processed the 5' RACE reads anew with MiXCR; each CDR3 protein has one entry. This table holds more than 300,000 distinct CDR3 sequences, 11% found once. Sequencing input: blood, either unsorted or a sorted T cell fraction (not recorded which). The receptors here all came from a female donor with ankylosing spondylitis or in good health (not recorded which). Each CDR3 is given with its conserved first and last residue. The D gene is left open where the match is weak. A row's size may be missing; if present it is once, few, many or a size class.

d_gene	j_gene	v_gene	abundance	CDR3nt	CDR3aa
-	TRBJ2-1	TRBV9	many	TGTGCCAGCAGCGTAGCGAGGGGCTCCTACAATGAGCAGTTCTTC	CASSVARGSYNEQFF
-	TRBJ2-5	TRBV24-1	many	TGTGCCACCAGTGATTACCGCGGTAGCGAAGAGACCCAGTACTTC	CATSDYRGSEETQYF
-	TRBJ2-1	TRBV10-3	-	TGTGCCATCAGTGAGCAGGGAAGGAATGAGCAGTTCTTC	CAISEQGRNEQFF
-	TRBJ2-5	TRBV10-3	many	TGTGCCATCCCCCATCGGACCCAGTACTTC	CAIPHRTQYF
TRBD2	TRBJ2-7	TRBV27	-	TGTGCCAGCAGTATAGACGCGGGGGGGAACTCCTACGAGCAGTACTTC	CASSIDAGGNSYEQYF
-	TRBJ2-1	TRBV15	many	TGTGCCACCAGCAGAGACGAGGCCAACAATGAGCAGTTCTTC	CATSRDEANNEQFF
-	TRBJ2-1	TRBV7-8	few	TGTGCCAGCAGCTTGAGCTCCCGGAGGACGGGAGCCTACAATGAGCAGTTCTTC	CASSLSSRRTGAYNEQFF
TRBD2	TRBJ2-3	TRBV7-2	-	TGTGCCAGCAGCTTAGTCGGGGGGGGGGATACGCAGTATTTT	CASSLVGGGDTQYF
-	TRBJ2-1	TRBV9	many	TGTGCCAGCAGCGTAGGCCCCCTCCCTCCGCGTCTGGTCAATGAGCAGTTCTTC	CASSVGPLPPRLVNEQFF
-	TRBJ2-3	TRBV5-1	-	TGCGCCAGCAGCATCGGAAGAGGGGGCACAGATACGCAGTATTTT	CASSIGRGGTDTQYF
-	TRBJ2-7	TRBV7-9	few	TGTGCCAGCAGCTTTTTAAAGCCAACCTACGAGCAGTACTTC	CASSFLKPTYEQYF
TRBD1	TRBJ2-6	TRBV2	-	TGTGCCAGCAGTTCGGACAGGGCTGGGGCCAACGTCCTGACTTTC	CASSSDRAGANVLTF
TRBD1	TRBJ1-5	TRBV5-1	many	TGCGCCAGCAGCGACCCCGGGACAGGGGTCAATCAGCCCCAGCATTTT	CASSDPGTGVNQPQHF
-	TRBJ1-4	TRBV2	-	TGTGCCAGCAGTGTATCGGCAGGGGTGAATGAAAAACTGTTTTTT	CASSVSAGVNEKLFF
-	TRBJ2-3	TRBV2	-	TGTGTCAGCAGTGAGGGGAATACGCAGTATTTT	CVSSEGNTQYF
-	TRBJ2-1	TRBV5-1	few	TGCGCCAGCAGCTCCGTGGGCGGGCGAAGCTCCTACAATGAGCAGTTCTTC	CASSSVGGRSSYNEQFF
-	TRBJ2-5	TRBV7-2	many	TGTGCCAGCAGCTGGACTCTAGAGACCCAGTACTTC	CASSWTLETQYF
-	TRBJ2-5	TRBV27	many	TGTGCCAGCAGTTTAATTCTAGAAATCCGTCAAGAGACCCAGTACTTC	CASSLILEIRQETQYF
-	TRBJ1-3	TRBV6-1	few	TGTGCCAGCAAAAACCCAGGGGTGAGCTCTGGAAACACCATATATTTT	CASKNPGVSSGNTIYF
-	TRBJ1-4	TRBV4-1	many	TGCGCCAGCAGCCAAGCCTCCGGTTTGGGGGCATCTGAAAAACTGTTTTTT	CASSQASGLGASEKLFF
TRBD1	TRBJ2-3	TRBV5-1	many	TGCGCCAGCAAGGGACAGGTTAGCACAGATACGCAGTATTTT	CASKGQVSTDTQYF
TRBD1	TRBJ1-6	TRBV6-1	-	TGTGCCAGCAGTGAAGCAGCGCCAGGGGGCGATTCACCCCTCCACTTT	CASSEAAPGGDSPLHF
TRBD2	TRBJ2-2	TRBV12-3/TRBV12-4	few	TGTGCCAGCAGTCCATGGGGGGGGGCGAACACCGGGGAGCTGTTTTTT	CASSPWGGANTGELFF
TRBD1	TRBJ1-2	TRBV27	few	TGTGCCAGCAGCTCGACAGGGGCCTATGGCTACACCTTC	CASSSTGAYGYTF
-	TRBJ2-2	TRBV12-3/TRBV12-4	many	TGTGCCAGCAACTTGGCAGGGGTCACCGGGGAGCTGTTTTTT	CASNLAGVTGELFF
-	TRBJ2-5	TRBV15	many	TGTGCCACCAGCAGAGGGACACCTGAGGGTAACCAAGAGACCCAGTACTTC	CATSRGTPEGNQETQYF
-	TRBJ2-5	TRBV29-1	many	TGCAGCGCCTCGGCTGGACAAGAGACCCAGTACTTC	CSASAGQETQYF
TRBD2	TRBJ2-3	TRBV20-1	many	TGCAGTGCCGGTAGGGGAGCGGGGGACACAGATACGCAGTATTTT	CSAGRGAGDTDTQYF
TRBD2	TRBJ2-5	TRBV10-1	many	TGCGCCAGCAGTGAAGGACTAGCGGGAAAAGAGACCCAGTACTTC	CASSEGLAGKETQYF
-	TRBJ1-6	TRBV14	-	TGTGCCAGCAGCCCTGGAAGGACGATAGTCTCACCCCTCCACTTT	CASSPGRTIVSPLHF
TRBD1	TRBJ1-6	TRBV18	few	TGTGCCAGCTCACCACTTTCCGGGACAGGACCCCATCGTCGAGATTCACCCCTCCACTTT	CASSPLSGTGPHRRDSPLHF
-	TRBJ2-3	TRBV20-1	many	TGCAGTGCTAGAGACGAGTTCCGGGTAAAGAGCACAGATACGCAGTATTTT	CSARDEFRVKSTDTQYF
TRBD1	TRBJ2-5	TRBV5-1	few	TGCGCCAGCAGCTTGGATGAGGGGGCCGGAGAGACCCAGTACTTC	CASSLDEGAGETQYF
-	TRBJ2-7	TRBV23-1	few	TGCGCCAGCAGTCATCAGGACTCCTACGAGCAGTACTTC	CASSHQDSYEQYF
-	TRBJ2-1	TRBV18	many	TGTGCCAGCTCACCGGGGGGCGGCAATGAGCAGTTCTTC	CASSPGGGNEQFF
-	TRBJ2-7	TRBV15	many	TGTGCCACCAGCAGAGACAGTACCTACGAGCAGTACTTC	CATSRDSTYEQYF
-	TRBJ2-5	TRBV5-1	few	TGCGCCAGCAGCTCCAAGAGGGACACCAAAGAGACCCAGTACTTC	CASSSKRDTKETQYF
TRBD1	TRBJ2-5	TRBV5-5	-	TGTGCCAGCAGCTTTGAGGGACAGGGACAAGAGACCCAGTACTTC	CASSFEGQGQETQYF
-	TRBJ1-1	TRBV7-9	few	TGTGCCAGCAGCGCAAACAGCTTTGAAGCTTTCTTT	CASSANSFEAFF
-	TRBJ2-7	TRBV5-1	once	TGCGCCAGCGAGGAGGGAACCAGCTCCTACGAGCAGTACTTC	CASEEGTSSYEQYF
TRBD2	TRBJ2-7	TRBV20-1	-	TGCAGTGCCTCGCGCGGCGGGGGTTCCTACGAGCAGTACTTC	CSASRGGGSYEQYF
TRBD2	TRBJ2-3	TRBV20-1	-	TGCAGTGCTGCCGATCCTAGACTAGCGGGAGGCACAGATACGCAGTATTTT	CSAADPRLAGGTDTQYF
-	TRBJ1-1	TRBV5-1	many	TGCGCCAGCAGCCCCGACGGGGGAAACACTGAAGCTTTCTTT	CASSPDGGNTEAFF
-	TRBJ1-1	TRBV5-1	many	TGCGCCAGCAGCTTGGAGGGACGGGACACTGAAGCTTTCTTT	CASSLEGRDTEAFF
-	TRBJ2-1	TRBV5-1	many	TGCGCCAGCAGCGCGGACCTCTTCTGGCCCGAGTTCTTC	CASSADLFWPEFF
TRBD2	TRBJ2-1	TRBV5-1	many	TGCGCCAGCAGCTCCCGCTCGACTAGCGGAAGGGACAATGAGCAGTTCTTC	CASSSRSTSGRDNEQFF
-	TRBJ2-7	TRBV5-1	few	TGCGCCAGCAGCTCCCCCGGCGGTTCCTACGAGCAGTACTTC	CASSSPGGSYEQYF
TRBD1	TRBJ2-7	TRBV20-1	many	TGCAGTGCTAGAGGACTCGGGACAGGGGCTCCTTTTCTGTACTTC	CSARGLGTGAPFLYF
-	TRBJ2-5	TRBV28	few	TGTGCCAGCAGTTTATTGATAGGGAGAGGCCAAGAGACCCAGTACTTC	CASSLLIGRGQETQYF
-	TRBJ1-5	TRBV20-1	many	TGCAGTGCTCTCGAGGCAGGTCCGTATCAGCCCCAGCATTTT	CSALEAGPYQPQHF
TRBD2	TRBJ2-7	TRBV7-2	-	TGTGCCAGCAGCTTGTCGGGACTAGCGGGACTGGAGCAGTACTTC	CASSLSGLAGLEQYF
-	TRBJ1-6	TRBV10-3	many	TGTGCCATCAGAAATGGGGGTTCGGATTCACCCCTCCACTTT	CAIRNGGSDSPLHF
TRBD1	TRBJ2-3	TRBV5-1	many	TGCGCCAGCAGCTGGAGAGGACAGGACACAGATACGCAGTATTTT	CASSWRGQDTDTQYF
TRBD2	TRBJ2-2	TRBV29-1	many	TGCAGCGTTGAATCGGGGGGTTGGAACACCGGGGAGCTGTTTTTT	CSVESGGWNTGELFF
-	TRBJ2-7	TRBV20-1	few	TGCAGTGCTAGAGACAGGGGAGTAGTCTTCTACGAGCAGTACTTC	CSARDRGVVFYEQYF
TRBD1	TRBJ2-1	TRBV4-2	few	TGTGCCAGCAGCCAGGAGGACAGGGCTGTGAATGAGCAGTTCTTC	CASSQEDRAVNEQFF
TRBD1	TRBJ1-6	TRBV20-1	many	TGCAGTGCTGTACTGGGGACAGATAATTCACCCCTCCACTTT	CSAVLGTDNSPLHF